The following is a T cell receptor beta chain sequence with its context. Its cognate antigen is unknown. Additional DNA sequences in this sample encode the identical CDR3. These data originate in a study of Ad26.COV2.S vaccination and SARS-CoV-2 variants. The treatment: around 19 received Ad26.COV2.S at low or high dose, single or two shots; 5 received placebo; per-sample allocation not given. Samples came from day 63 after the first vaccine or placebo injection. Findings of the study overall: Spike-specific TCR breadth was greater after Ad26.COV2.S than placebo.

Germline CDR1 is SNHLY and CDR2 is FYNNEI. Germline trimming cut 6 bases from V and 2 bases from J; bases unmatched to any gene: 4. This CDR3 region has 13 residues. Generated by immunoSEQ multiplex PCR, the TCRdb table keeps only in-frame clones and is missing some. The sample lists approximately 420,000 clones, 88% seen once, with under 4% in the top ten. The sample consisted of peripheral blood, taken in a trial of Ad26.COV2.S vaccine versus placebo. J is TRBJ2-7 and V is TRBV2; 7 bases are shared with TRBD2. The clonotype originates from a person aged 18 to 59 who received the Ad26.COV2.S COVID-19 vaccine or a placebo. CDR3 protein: CASRSGGPYEQYF. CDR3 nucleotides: TGTGCCAGCAGGTCGGGGGGTCCCTACGAGCAGTACTTC.